One and the same sample provided the 4 T cell receptor beta chains below, sequenced in a study of HIV-infected patients and healthy controls. No cell fractionation was done, so the repertoire covers all unsorted peripheral blood T cells. cDNA was made from about 480 ng RNA using alpha and beta constant primers. Separate chain-specific third strand synthesis with multiplexing indices produced the alpha and beta libraries. TCRdb re-called the 5' RACE reads through MiXCR, storing one row per CDR3 protein. Of more than 10,000 distinct CDR3 sequences detected, 11% appear once; the ten largest clones hold about 6%. Input material: blood. These receptors were collected from an adult in good health.

Sample share makes this clonotype medium-sized. This rearrangement joins TRBV29-1 to TRBJ2-5, with D unclear. This CDR3 has 12 amino acids. The V and J ends lost 6 bases and 5 bases respectively, with 13 bases between them. Germline V gene lookup returns CDR1 SQVTM and CDR2 ANQGSEA. CDR3 region: CSVNDGRETQYF. CDR3 DNA sequence: TGCAGCGTGAACGACGGCCGCGAGACCCAGTACTTC.

This clonotype came up many times. V and J are TRBV10-2 and TRBJ2-1; TRBD2 matches at 10 bases. Germline trimming cut 2 bases from V and 9 bases from J; bases unmatched to any gene: 7. Germline values: CDR1 WSHSY, CDR2 SAAADI. The CDR3 is 15 residues long. The CDR3 DNA is TGCGCCAGCAGTGAGACTAGCGGGGCCGGACGTGAGCAGTTCTTC. It translates to CASSETSGAGREQFF.

This clonotype was seen only a few times. The chain has TRBV7-9 and TRBJ2-2, with D tentatively TRBD1 (5 bases). The germline V gene has CDR1 SEHNR and CDR2 FQNEAQ (reference sequence). The V end lost 5 bases, the J end lost 7 bases, and 8 bases lay between the germline ends. The CDR3 has 12 amino acids. The CDR3: CASSQGNGELFF. The CDR3 DNA follows: TGTGCCAGCAGCCAGGGAAACGGGGAGCTGTTTTTT.

The chain employs TRBV30 and TRBJ2-4; D possibly matches TRBD1 or TRBD2 (6 bases each). CDR1 is GTSNPN, CDR2 SVGIG, per germline (reference sequence). V lost 3 bases and J 0 bases, leaving 9 bases between the germline ends. CDR3 length: 14 residues. Here the CDR3 reads CAWRKGGAKNIQYF. CDR3 DNA sequence: TGTGCCTGGAGAAAGGGGGGAGCCAAAAACATTCAGTACTTC.